The 8 T cell receptor beta chains below all came from one sample that was sequenced in a study of cytomegalovirus exposure and HLA in healthy donors. This table comes from immunoSEQ multiplex PCR, and its TCRdb copy is limited to in-frame clones, with some not included. The table has almost 75,000 clones, around 81% seen once. Sequenced input: PBMCs. The receptors shown here come from a man in his thirties or forties in good health and CMV-seronegative.

The chain combines TRBV5-1 with TRBJ2-2, with 11 positions matching TRBD2. Germline lookup yields CDR1 SGHRS and CDR2 YFSETQ. The CDR3 runs to 19 residues. V lost 1 base, J lost 0 bases, and 8 bases stayed unmatched. The CDR3 is CASSLSGTSGIPNTGELFF. CDR3 nucleotide sequence: TGCGCCAGCAGCTTGTCGGGGACTAGCGGCATTCCGAACACCGGGGAGCTGTTTTTT.

The chain has TRBV28 and TRBJ1-5, with D possibly TRBD1 on 6 matching bases. V was shortened by 5 bases and J by 2 bases, with 19 bases between the two germline ends. The V gene's germline CDR1 is MDHEN and CDR2 SYDVKM. The CDR3 length is 17 residues. CDR3 in amino acids: CASSPLPGRGGNQPQHF. The CDR3, as DNA: TGTGCCAGCAGTCCCCTTCCCGGCAGGGGAGGCAATCAGCCCCAGCATTTT.

The chain combines TRBV6-5 with TRBJ2-2; D may be TRBD2 (5 bases). This CDR3 has 15 residues. CDR1 is MNHEY and CDR2 is SVGAGI in the germline V gene. The V end lost 7 bases, the J end lost 6 bases, and 18 bases lay between the germline ends. The CDR3 here is CASTLGLRRPGELFF. Written as DNA, the CDR3 is TGTGCCAGCACTCTAGGACTTCGGAGGCCCGGGGAGCTGTTTTTT.

The V gene is TRBV9, the J gene TRBJ2-7; a weak D match, TRBD2 (6 bases). V lost 0 bases, J lost 2 bases, and 9 bases lay in between. CDR1 and CDR2 from the germline V gene are SGDLS and YYNGEE. The CDR3 is made up of 14 amino acids. The chain's CDR3 is CASSVETGAYEQYF. The CDR3, as DNA: TGTGCCAGCAGCGTAGAGACGGGAGCCTACGAGCAGTACTTC.

The chain combines TRBV28 with TRBJ2-1; 8 bases line up with TRBD2. With V trimmed by 6 bases and J by 7 bases, 5 bases remained unmatched. Germline loops: CDR1 MDHEN, CDR2 SYDVKM. The CDR3 contains 13 residues. The CDR3 spells CASSASSGNEQFF. The CDR3 DNA is TGTGCCAGCAGCGCGTCTAGCGGGAATGAGCAGTTCTTC.

This sequence joins TRBV7-2 and TRBJ2-2; 8 bases match TRBD2. The V segment lost 8 bases and the J segment 4 bases; nucleotides outside the gene matches: 15. The germline V gene has CDR1 SGHTA and CDR2 FQGNSA. The CDR3 runs to 17 residues. The CDR3 here is CASVHASGSFSTGELFF. The CDR3 DNA reads as TGTGCCAGCGTTCACGCCAGCGGGAGCTTCAGCACCGGGGAGCTGTTTTTT. Supplemented by reference TRBV7-2 and TRBJ2-2, the full variable domain reads GAGVSQSPSNKVTEKGKDVELRCDPISGHTALYWYRQSLGQGLEFLIYFQGNSAPDKSGLPSDRFSAERTGGSVSTLTIQRTQQEDSAVYLCASVHASGSFSTGELFFGEGSRLTVL.

V is TRBV30 and J is TRBJ2-5; D perhaps matches TRBD2 (6 bases). V was trimmed by 3 bases and J by 5 bases, leaving 10 bases between them. This CDR3 contains 12 residues. The germline CDR1 and CDR2 sequences are GTSNPN and SVGIG (reference sequence). The chain's CDR3 is CAWSGGAETQYF. The CDR3 bases are TGTGCCTGGAGCGGGGGTGCGGAGACCCAGTACTTC.

The CDR3 DNA reads TGTGCCAGCAGTACAGGTCTCCAGGCATCTAAAAGCAATCAGCCCCAGCATTTT. Residues: CASSTGLQASKSNQPQHF. The chain recombines TRBV27 with TRBJ1-5; maybe TRBD1 (5 bases). Trimming took off 5 bases at V and 1 base at J, with 21 bases between the two ends. This CDR3 spans 18 amino acids. Germline CDR1 MNHEY, CDR2 SMNVEV (reference sequence).